This TCR beta chain appears in the sequencing data of a study of cytomegalovirus exposure and HLA in healthy donors. Germline V gene data show CDR1 as MNHEY and CDR2 as SMNVEV (reference sequence). This CDR3 has 14 residues. Concerning this clone itself: Its ends do not fully match the called genes, so a read error is possible.

PCR used 60 Vbeta primers and 13 Jbeta primers. Using immunoSEQ multiplex PCR, the repertoire was profiled, and TCRdb retains in-frame clones only, with some absent. This table holds some 120,000 clones, roughly 69% found once. This clonotype was sampled from a woman in her 40s in good health and CMV-seropositive. Sequenced: PBMCs. The V call is TRBV27, the J call TRBJ2-7; the D gene is possibly TRBD2 (5 bases). The CDR3 loop reads CASSFTSGTYGQYF. CDR3 coding DNA: TGTGCCAGCAGTTTTACCAGCGGAACGTACGGGCAGTATTTC.